This T cell receptor beta chain appears in the sequencing data of a study of early T cells in non-severe SARS-CoV-2 infection. Points from the study as a whole: Private and CD4 specificities were missed by VDJdb matching, skewed to anti-spike CD8.

Trimming removed 1 base at V and 0 bases at J, with 13 bases between. Germline assignment: CDR1 SGHNT and CDR2 YYREEE (reference sequence). There are 16 residues in the CDR3. Only a few counts were recorded for this clonotype. Its antigen is undetermined. In TCRdb, the 5' RACE reads were re-called with MiXCR into one record per CDR3 protein. The data hold tens of thousands of distinct CDR3 sequences, with roughly 8.4% observed a single time. Sequenced sample: whole blood. The chain recombines TRBV5-4 with TRBJ1-1; D unclear. The receptor's source is an adult who was a healthcare worker with PCR-confirmed SARS-CoV-2 infection or an uninfected control (not recorded which). The CDR3 region has the DNA TGTGCCAGCAGCTTGAGAGCTAATCACTTGAACACTGAAGCTTTCTTT. Its translation: CASSLRANHLNTEAFF.